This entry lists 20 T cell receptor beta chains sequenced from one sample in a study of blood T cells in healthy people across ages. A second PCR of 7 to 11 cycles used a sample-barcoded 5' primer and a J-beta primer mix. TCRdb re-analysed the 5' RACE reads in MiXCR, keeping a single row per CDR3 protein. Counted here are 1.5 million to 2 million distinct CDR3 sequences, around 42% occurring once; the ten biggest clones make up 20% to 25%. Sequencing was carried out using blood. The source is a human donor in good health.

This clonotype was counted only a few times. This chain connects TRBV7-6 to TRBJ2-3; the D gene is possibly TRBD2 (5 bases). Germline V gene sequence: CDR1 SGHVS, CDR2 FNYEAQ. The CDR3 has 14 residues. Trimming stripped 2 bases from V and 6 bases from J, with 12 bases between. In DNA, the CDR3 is TGTGCCAGCAGCTTAAGTAGCGAATCGGATACGCAGTATTTT. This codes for CASSLSSESDTQYF.

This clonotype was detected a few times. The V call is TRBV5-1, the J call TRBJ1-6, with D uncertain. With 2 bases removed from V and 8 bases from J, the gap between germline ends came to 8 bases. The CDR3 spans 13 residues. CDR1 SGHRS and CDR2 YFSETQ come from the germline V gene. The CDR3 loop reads CASSLRADSPLHF. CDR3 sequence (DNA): TGCGCCAGCAGCTTAAGGGCGGATTCACCCCTCCACTTT. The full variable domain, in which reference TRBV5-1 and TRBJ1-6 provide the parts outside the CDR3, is KAGVTQTPRYLIKTRGQQVTLSCSPISGHRSVSWYQQTPGQGLQFLFEYFSETQRNKGNFPGRFSGRQFSNSRSEMNVSTLELGDSALYLCASSLRADSPLHFGNGTRLTVT.

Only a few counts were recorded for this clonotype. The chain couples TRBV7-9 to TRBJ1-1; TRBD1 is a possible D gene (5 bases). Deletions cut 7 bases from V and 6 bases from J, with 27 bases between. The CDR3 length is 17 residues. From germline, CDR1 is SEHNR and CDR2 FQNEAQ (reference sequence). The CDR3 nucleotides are TGTGCCAGCACCGATAAAGGGGTATCGGCATCACCGGCTGAAGCTTTCTTT. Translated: CASTDKGVSASPAEAFF.

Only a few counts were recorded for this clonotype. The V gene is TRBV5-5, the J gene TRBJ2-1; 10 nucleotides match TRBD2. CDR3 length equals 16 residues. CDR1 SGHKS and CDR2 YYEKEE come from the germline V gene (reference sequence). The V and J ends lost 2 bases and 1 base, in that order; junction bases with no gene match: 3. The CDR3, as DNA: TGTGCCAGCAGCTTCTCTAGCGGGGGATCCTACAATGAGCAGTTCTTC. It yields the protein CASSFSSGGSYNEQFF.

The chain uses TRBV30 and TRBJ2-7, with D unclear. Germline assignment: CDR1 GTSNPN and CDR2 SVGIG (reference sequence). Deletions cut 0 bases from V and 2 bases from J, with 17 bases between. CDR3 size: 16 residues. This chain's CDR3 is CAWSVLLEERPYEQYF. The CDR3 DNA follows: TGTGCCTGGAGTGTACTTCTTGAGGAGAGACCCTACGAGCAGTACTTC.

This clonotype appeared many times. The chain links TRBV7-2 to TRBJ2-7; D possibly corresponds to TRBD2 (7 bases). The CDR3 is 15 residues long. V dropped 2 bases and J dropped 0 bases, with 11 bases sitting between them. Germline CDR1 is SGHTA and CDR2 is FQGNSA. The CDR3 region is CASSLSGGGSYEQYF. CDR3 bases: TGTGCCAGCAGCTTATCGGGGGGCGGCTCCTACGAGCAGTACTTC.

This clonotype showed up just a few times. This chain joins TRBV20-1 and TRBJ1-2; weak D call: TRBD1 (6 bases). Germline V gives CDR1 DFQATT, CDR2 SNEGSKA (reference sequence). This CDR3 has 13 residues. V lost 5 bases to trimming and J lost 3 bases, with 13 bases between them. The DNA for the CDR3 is TGCAGTGCTCACAGGGCTTCAGACTATGGCTACACCTTC. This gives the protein CSAHRASDYGYTF.

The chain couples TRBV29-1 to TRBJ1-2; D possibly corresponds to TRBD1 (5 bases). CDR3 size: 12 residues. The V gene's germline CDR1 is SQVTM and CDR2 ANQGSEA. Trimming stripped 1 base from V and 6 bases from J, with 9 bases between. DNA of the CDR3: TGCAGCGTTGAAGGTTTAGGGGATGGCTACACCTTC. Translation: CSVEGLGDGYTF.

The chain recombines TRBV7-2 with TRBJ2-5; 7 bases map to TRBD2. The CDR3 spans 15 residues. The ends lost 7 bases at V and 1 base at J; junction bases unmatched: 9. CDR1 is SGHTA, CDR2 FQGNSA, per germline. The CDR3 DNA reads TGTGCCAGCACCCCTTCAGCGGGGTCCCAAGAGACCCAGTACTTC. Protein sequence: CASTPSAGSQETQYF.

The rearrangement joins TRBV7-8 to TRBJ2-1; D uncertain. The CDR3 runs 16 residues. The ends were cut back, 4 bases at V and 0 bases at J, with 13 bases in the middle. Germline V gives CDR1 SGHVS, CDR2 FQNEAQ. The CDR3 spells CASSWTDLGSYNEQFF. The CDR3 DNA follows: TGTGCCAGCAGCTGGACCGATCTAGGCTCCTACAATGAGCAGTTCTTC.

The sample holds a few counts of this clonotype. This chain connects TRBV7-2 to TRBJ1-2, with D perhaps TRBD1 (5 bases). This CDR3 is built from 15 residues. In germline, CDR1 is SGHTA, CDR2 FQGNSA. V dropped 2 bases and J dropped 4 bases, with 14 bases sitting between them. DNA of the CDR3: TGTGCCAGCAGCTTACTGGGGGATCCTACCTATGGCTACACCTTC. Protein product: CASSLLGDPTYGYTF.

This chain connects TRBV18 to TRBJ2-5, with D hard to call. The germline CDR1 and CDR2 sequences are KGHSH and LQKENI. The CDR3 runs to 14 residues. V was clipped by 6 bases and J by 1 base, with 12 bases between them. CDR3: CASSPWAPQETQYF. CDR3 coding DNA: TGTGCCAGCTCCCCGTGGGCGCCCCAAGAGACCCAGTACTTC.

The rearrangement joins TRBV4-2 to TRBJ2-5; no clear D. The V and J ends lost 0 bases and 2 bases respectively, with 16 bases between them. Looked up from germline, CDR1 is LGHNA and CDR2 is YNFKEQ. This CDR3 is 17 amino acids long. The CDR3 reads CASSQESMGTVQETQYF. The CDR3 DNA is TGTGCCAGCAGCCAAGAAAGTATGGGAACAGTTCAAGAGACCCAGTACTTC.

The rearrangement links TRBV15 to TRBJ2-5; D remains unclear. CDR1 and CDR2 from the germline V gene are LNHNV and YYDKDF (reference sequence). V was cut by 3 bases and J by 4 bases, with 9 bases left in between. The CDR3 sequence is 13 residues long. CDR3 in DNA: TGTGCCACCAGCAGTCCGAGAGGAGAGACCCAGTACTTC. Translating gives CATSSPRGETQYF. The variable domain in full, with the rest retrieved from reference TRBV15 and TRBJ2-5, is DAMVIQNPRYQVTQFGKPVTLSCSQTLNHNVMYWYQQKSSQAPKLLFHYYDKDFNNEADTPDNFQSRRPNTSFCFLDIRSPGLGDTAMYLCATSSPRGETQYFGPGTRLLVL.

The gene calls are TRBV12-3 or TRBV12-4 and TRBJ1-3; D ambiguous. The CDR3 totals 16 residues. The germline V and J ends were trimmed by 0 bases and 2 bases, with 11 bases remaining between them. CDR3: CASSLAHWVPGNTIYF. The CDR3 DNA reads TGTGCCAGCAGTTTAGCGCATTGGGTACCTGGAAACACCATATATTTT.

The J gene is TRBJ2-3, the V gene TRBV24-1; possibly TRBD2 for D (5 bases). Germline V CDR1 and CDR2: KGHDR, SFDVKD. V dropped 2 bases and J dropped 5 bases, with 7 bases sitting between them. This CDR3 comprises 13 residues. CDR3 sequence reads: CATSDSSLDTQYF. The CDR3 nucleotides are TGTGCCACCAGTGATTCTAGCTTAGATACGCAGTATTTT.

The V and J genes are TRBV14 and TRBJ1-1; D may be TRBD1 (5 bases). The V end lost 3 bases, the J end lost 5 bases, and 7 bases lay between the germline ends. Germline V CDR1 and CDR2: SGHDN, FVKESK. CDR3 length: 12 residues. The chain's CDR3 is CASSHKGTEAFF. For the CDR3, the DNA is TGTGCCAGCAGCCACAAGGGGACTGAAGCTTTCTTT.

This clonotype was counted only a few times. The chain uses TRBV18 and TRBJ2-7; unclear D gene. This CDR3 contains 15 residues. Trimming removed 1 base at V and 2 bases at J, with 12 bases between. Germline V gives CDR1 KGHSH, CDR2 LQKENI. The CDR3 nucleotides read TGTGCCAGCTCACCACGACTCGGAGAGGCCTACGAGCAGTACTTC. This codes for CASSPRLGEAYEQYF.

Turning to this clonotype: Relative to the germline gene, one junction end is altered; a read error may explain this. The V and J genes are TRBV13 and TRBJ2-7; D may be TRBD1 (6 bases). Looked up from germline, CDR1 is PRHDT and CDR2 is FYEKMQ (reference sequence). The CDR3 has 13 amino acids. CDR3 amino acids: CVSSRGTTYEQYF. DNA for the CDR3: TGTGTCAGCAGCCGAGGGACAACCTACGAGCAGTACTTC.

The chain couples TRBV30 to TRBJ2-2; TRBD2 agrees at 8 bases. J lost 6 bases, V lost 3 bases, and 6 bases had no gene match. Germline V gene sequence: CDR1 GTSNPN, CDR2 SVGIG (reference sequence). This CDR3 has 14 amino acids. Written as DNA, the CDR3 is TGTGCCTGGAGCCGGGGACTAGGGGCCGGGGAGCTGTTTTTT. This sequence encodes CAWSRGLGAGELFF.